This is a list of T cell receptor beta chains from one sample in a study of T cells in Graves' hyperthyroidism and ophthalmopathy. Via MiXCR, TCRdb re-called the multiplex PCR reads, giving one row per CDR3 protein. The repertoire holds more than 450,000 distinct CDR3 sequences, about 20% seen once, with 47% in the top ten. Sequencing used blood. The source of these receptors is a man between 40 and 49 years old with Graves' ophthalmopathy. The conserved cysteine and the conserved F or W are not part of the CDR3 here. The order of the fields is J gene, V gene, CDR3 protein.

TRBJ2-3,TRBV4-2,ASSQPGGADTQY
TRBJ2-5,TRBV6-1,ASRGQGGQETQY
TRBJ1-2,TRBV3-1,ASSQGQEANYGYT
TRBJ1-4,TRBV28,ASSHLIFRRDRNNEKLF
TRBJ1-5,TRBV5-1,ASSPGTGGAGSNQPQH
TRBJ2-2,TRBV5-1,ASSLGQGVGELF
TRBJ2-7,TRBV3-1,ASSQDRLAGVNEQY
TRBJ2-7,TRBV30,AWGGTNEQY
TRBJ1-1,TRBV7-9,ASSLGTGGYTEAF
TRBJ2-1,TRBV5-8,ASSLAGTSGNEQF
TRBJ2-3,TRBV19,ASRKVNTDTQY
TRBJ2-7,TRBV12-3/TRBV12-4,ASSLAAHLNEQY
TRBJ2-2,TRBV25-1,ASSESGGYTGELF
TRBJ1-6,TRBV5-1,ASSLNSDTNSPLH
TRBJ2-7,TRBV5-6,ASSLRAGTGEQH
TRBJ2-3,TRBV13,ASSSDTPGQGGPDTQY
TRBJ1-2,TRBV5-8,ASRLRFGGQGLYGYT
TRBJ2-2,TRBV5-1,ASNPYANTGELF
TRBJ1-1,TRBV7-9,ASSRGTGSTEAF
TRBJ2-1,TRBV7-6,ASSSRTGVSYNEQF
TRBJ2-7,TRBV7-2,ASSRTSVEQY
TRBJ2-7,TRBV12-3/TRBV12-4,ASSLAGPSDEQY
TRBJ1-2,TRBV27,ATQSVSGYT
TRBJ2-2,TRBV10-1,ASSLTTGTGELF
TRBJ1-2,TRBV7-9,ASSLLLAEYGYT
TRBJ2-5,TRBV6-1,ASRAGTSGTETQY
TRBJ2-3,TRBV20-1,SASVGGRADTQY
TRBJ2-2,TRBV6-6,ASSYSTTGDTGELF
TRBJ2-1,TRBV5-1,ASRYSGGVYNEQF
TRBJ2-2,TRBV5-6,ASSWMGQGAIGELF
TRBJ2-1,TRBV28,ASSFRPSSYSEQF
TRBJ2-1,TRBV30,AWSVLEVVQF
TRBJ2-1,TRBV12-3/TRBV12-4,ASSFFSMGYNEQF
TRBJ1-6,TRBV2,ASSVEDRTYSPLH
TRBJ2-3,TRBV5-1,ASHRDGTDTQY
TRBJ2-3,TRBV20-1,SASSGDTYTDTQY
TRBJ2-3,TRBV15,ATSAGSTDTQY
TRBJ2-7,TRBV7-9,ASSARQTAYEQY
TRBJ1-2,TRBV2,ASSEEGLSHYGYT
TRBJ2-7,TRBV3-1,ASSQGTLYEQY
TRBJ1-1,TRBV20-1,SATRVGTEAF
TRBJ1-2,TRBV6-1,ASKGGTLTYADYGYT
TRBJ2-7,TRBV20-1,SARAQRSYEQY
TRBJ2-7,TRBV6-6,ASSYSKVSTGEQY
TRBJ2-5,TRBV11-2,ASSLEPGRSQTQY
TRBJ1-4,TRBV19,ASSINWQDEKLF
TRBJ2-5,TRBV28,ASSSTNRDREN
TRBJ2-3,TRBV20-1,SARAILTSGAYTDTQY
TRBJ2-7,TRBV28,ASSPGQGASYEQY
TRBJ2-3,TRBV20-1,SAPRGASTDTQY
TRBJ2-1,TRBV9,ASSVAGTGSSYNEQF
TRBJ2-1,TRBV20-1,SASRLAEDNEQF
TRBJ1-2,TRBV6-5,ASSYTTGFGYT
TRBJ2-4,TRBV3-1,ASSQGKGLAKNIQY
TRBJ1-2,TRBV6-1,ASSYPTGTGSHSYGYT
TRBJ2-1,TRBV20-1,SARDTSHEQF
TRBJ2-6,TRBV19,ASAGQPTYSGANVLT
TRBJ2-4,TRBV27,ASGAPGLENIQY
TRBJ2-3,TRBV7-7,ASSLRDQVDTQY